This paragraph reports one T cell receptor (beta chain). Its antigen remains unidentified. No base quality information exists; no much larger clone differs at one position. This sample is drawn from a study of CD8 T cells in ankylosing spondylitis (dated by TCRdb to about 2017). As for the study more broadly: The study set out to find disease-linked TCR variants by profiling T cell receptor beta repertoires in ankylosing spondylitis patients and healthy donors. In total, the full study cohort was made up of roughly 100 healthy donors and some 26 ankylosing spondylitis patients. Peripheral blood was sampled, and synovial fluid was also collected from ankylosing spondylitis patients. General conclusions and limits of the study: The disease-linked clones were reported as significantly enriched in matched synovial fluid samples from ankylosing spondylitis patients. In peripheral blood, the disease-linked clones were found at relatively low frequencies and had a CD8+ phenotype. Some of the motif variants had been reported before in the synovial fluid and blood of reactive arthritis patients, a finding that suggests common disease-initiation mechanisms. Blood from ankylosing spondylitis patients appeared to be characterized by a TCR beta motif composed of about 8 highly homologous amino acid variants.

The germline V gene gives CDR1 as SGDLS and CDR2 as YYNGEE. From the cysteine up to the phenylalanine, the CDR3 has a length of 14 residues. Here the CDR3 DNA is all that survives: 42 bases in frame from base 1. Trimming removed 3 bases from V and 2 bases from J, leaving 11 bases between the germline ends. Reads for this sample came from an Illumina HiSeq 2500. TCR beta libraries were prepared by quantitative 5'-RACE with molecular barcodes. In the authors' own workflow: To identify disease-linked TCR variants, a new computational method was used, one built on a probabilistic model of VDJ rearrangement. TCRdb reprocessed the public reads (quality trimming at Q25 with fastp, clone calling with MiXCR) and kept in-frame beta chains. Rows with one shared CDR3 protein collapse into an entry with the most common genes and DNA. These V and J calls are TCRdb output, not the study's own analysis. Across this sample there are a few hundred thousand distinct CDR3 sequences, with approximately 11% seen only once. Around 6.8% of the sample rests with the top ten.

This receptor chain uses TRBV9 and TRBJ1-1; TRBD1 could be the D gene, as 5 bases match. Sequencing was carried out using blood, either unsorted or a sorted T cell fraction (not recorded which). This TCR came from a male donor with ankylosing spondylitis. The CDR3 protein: CASSAGTTNTEAFF. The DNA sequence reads TGTGCCAGCAGCGCCGGGACTACTAACACTGAAGCTTTCTTT.